Below, one T cell receptor (beta chain) is given with its context. Antigen: not known. This sample was included in a study of shared clonotypes between healthy human individuals. Findings and caveats of the study: Four donors held about 4.5% of naive CD4 clonotypes in common.

The protocol was immunoSEQ multiplex PCR, while the TCRdb copy is restricted to in-frame clones and leaves out a portion. The sample has around 300,000 clones, around nine tenths seen once; the top ten hold roughly 17%. The clonotype comes from a man aged 18 to 29 in good health. Sequencing was done on a sample of memory CD8+ T cells sorted from blood. Noted subset: CD45RO+ cells pooled with CCR7-negative TemRA cells.

As DNA, the CDR3 is TGTGCCAGCAGCCACTCGCCAAGGATCGGAAACACCATATATTTT. Amino acid sequence: CASSHSPRIGNTIYF. The rearrangement joins TRBV7-9 to TRBJ1-3; D is unclear. V dropped 5 bases and J dropped 4 bases, with 15 bases sitting between them. This CDR3 has 15 residues. Germline V gene sequence: CDR1 SEHNR, CDR2 FQNEAQ (reference sequence).